This passage covers 4 T cell receptor beta chains from one sample sequenced in a study of cytomegalovirus exposure and HLA in healthy donors (dated by TCRdb to the late 2010s). Library method: the immunoSEQ multiplex PCR assay. Sourced from immuneACCESS, this table was stored by TCRdb with only in-frame sequences that have V and J called. A share of the clones is absent; for the studies checked, an unresolved V gene accounts for under half, and the remainder has no known explanation. The sample table records more than 85,000 clones; roughly 90% of these occur just once. 1.4% of the sample belongs to the ten largest clones. The sequencing sample was made of PBMCs. The receptors here all came from a woman aged 30 to 39 in good health and CMV-seropositive.

J is TRBJ2-5 and V is TRBV6-6; D is unresolved. Germline V lookup: CDR1 MNHNY, CDR2 SVGAGI (reference sequence). V gave up 6 bases and J gave up 0 bases, with 5 bases separating them. This CDR3 is built from 12 residues. CDR3 sequence (DNA): TGTGCCAGCAGCCCTAACCAAGAGACCCAGTACTTC. This codes for CASSPNQETQYF.

The V and J genes are TRBV5-4 and TRBJ2-7; tentative D call: TRBD2 (7 bases). V was trimmed by 4 bases and J by 2 bases, leaving 22 bases between them. CDR1 is SGHNT, CDR2 YYREEE, per germline (reference sequence). The CDR3 is made up of 17 amino acids. For the CDR3, the DNA is TGTGCCAGCAGCCCAACCTCCCTCAGGGAGGGGGCCTACGAGCAGTACTTC. Protein: CASSPTSLREGAYEQYF.

This clone occurred a few times. This rearrangement joins TRBV6-1 to TRBJ1-6, with D perhaps matching TRBD1 (6 bases). This CDR3 has 14 amino acids. Germline V gives CDR1 MNHNS, CDR2 SASEGT. The ends were cut back, 1 base at V and 8 bases at J, with 9 bases in the middle. The CDR3 nucleotides read TGTGCCAGCAGTGAAGGAGGGGGATATTCACCCCTCCACTTT. Protein: CASSEGGGYSPLHF.

CDR3 in DNA: TGCGCCAGCACCATGAGGCCAGGGGGAGACACAGATACGCAGTATTTT. Translated: CASTMRPGGDTDTQYF. The chain employs TRBV5-1 and TRBJ2-3; TRBD1 aligns across 7 bases. The CDR3 extends over 16 amino acids. With 6 bases clipped from V and 2 bases from J, the junction kept 12 bases outside the gene matches. Germline CDR1 reads SGHRS; CDR2 reads YFSETQ.